The rows below give T cell receptor beta chains drawn from one sample of a study of CXCR3-negative and CXCR3-positive naive CD8 T cells. TCRdb re-called the 5' RACE reads; every CDR3 protein appears as one record, without DNA. The data include about 46,000 distinct CDR3 sequences; the top ten clones carry about 2.3%. The sequenced sample consisted of naive CXCR3- CD8+ T cells from blood. The source is a human donor in good health. Some clones in this sample may be carry-over from other donors' samples. Both conserved end residues are part of each CDR3.

V	J	CDR3
TRBV6-6	TRBJ2-7	CASSYEGSSYEQYF
TRBV10-3	TRBJ2-5	CAISAGNQETQYF
TRBV5-1	TRBJ2-7	CASQGADYEQYF
TRBV12-3/TRBV12-4	TRBJ1-1	CASGGTGNHEAFF
TRBV20-1	TRBJ2-1	CSAPEAGRSYNEQFF
TRBV15	TRBJ2-2	CATQIAEAGELFF
TRBV7-6	TRBJ2-7	CASSPGVSYEQYF
TRBV23-1	TRBJ2-7	CASSQKLAGGPNYEQYF
TRBV10-3	TRBJ2-3	CAISESGATDTQYF
TRBV3-1	TRBJ2-5	CASSQEGPQETQYF
TRBV7-9	TRBJ2-7	CASSLAGAYEQYF
TRBV28	TRBJ2-7	CASSFGDTFYEQYF
TRBV28	TRBJ2-1	CACELGTSGGQQFF
TRBV4-2	TRBJ2-1	CASSPSGSGEYNEQFF
TRBV5-6	TRBJ2-1	CASSSSPSSYNEQFF
TRBV2	TRBJ2-7	CASGGSVGYEQYF
TRBV19	TRBJ2-1	CASSTDRGSYNEQFF
TRBV28	TRBJ2-7	CASSPMRVAYEQYF
TRBV5-1	TRBJ2-7	CASSLAVFGDYEQYF
TRBV18	TRBJ2-3	CASSPSLRGLIGDTQYF
TRBV14	TRBJ2-1	CASSREIGYNEQFF
TRBV7-3	TRBJ2-3	CASSLRGGATDTQYF
TRBV29-1	TRBJ2-7	CSVADRVGEQYF
TRBV12-3/TRBV12-4	TRBJ2-3	CASGSSTDTQYF
TRBV7-6	TRBJ2-1	CASSLAPGSSYNEQFF
TRBV2	TRBJ2-1	CASSLVSGGYNEQFF
TRBV7-8	TRBJ2-1	CASSPRSGRAYNEQFF
TRBV7-6	TRBJ2-1	CASSLAGQSGEQFF
TRBV29-1	TRBJ2-7	CSVVGLEINSYEQYF
TRBV6-6	TRBJ1-5	CASSYGPSYSNQPQHF
TRBV3-1	TRBJ2-7	CASSSDAISYEQYF
TRBV28	TRBJ2-5	CASSLITNQETQYF
TRBV29-1	TRBJ2-7	CSVVGRGGSDEQYF
TRBV6-5	TRBJ2-7	CASSYSNSGAYEQYF
TRBV7-3	TRBJ1-2	CASSLTGAPTNYGYTF
TRBV4-3	TRBJ1-4	CASSQGRGAGNEKLFF
TRBV15	TRBJ2-2	CATSSPGLLAGSTGELFF
TRBV7-3	TRBJ2-1	CASRPQADNEQFF
TRBV20-1	TRBJ1-1	CSARTVMNTEAFF
TRBV29-1	TRBJ2-3	CSGSPRGDADTQYF
TRBV27	TRBJ2-3	CASSLTSGTSEYF
TRBV24-1	TRBJ2-1	CAISSHRDSSYNEQFF
TRBV3-1	TRBJ1-1	CASSQPGQGNLAAFF
TRBV4-1	TRBJ1-2	CASSQDPGPYPRNGYTF
TRBV12-3/TRBV12-4	TRBJ2-5	CASSPHAAGGPLETQYF
TRBV25-1	TRBJ1-1	CASSEYDAAFF
TRBV29-1	TRBJ2-7	CSVEGGDLPSEQYF
TRBV11-1	TRBJ2-7	CASSSGYEQYF
TRBV28	TRBJ2-7	CASSPGSPDEQYF
TRBV28	TRBJ2-1	CASSSHSGGPSYNEQFF